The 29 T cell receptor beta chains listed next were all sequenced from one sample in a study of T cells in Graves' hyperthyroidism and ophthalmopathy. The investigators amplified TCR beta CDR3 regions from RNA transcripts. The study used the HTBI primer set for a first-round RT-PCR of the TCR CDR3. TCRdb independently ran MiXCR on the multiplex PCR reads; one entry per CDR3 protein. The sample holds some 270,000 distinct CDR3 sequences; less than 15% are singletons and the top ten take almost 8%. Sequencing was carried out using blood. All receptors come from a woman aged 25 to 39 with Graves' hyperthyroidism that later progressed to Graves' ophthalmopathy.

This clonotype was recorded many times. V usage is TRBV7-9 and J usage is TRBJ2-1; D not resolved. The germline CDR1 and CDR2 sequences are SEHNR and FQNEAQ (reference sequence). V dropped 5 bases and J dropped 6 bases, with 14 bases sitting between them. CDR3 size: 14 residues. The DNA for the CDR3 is TGTGCCAGCAGCCTACGGAATACCGCCAATGAGCAGTTCTTC. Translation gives CASSLRNTANEQFF.

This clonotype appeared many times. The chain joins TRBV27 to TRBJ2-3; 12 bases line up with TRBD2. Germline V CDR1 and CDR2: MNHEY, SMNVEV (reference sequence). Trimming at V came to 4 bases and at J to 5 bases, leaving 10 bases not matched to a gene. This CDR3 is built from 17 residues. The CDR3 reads CASSSLGLAGIKDTQYF. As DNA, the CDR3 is TGTGCCAGCAGTTCTTTGGGACTAGCGGGCATCAAAGATACGCAGTATTTT.

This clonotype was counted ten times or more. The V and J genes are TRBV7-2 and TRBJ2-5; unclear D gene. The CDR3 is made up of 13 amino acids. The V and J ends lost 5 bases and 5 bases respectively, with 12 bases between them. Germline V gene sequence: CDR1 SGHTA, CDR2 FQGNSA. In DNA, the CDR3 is TGTGCCAGCAGCCTGACTGTCTGGGAGACCCAGTACTTC. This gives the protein CASSLTVWETQYF.

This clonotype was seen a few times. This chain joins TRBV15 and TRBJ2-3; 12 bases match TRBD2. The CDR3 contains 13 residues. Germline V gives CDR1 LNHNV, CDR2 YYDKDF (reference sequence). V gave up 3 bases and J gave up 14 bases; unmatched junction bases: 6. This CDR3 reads CATSSASGRARYF. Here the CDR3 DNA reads TGTGCCACCAGCAGTGCTAGCGGGAGGGCTAGGTATTTT.

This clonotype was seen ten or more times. This CDR3 is CASSPGDTEAFF. CDR3 in DNA: TGTGCCAGCAGTCCAGGGGACACTGAAGCTTTCTTT. J is TRBJ1-1 and V is TRBV28; possible D gene TRBD1, 6 bases. The germline CDR1 and CDR2 sequences are MDHEN and SYDVKM. The CDR3 consists of 12 residues. Trimming took off 5 bases at V and 3 bases at J, with 7 bases between the two ends. The full variable domain, its missing parts supplied by reference TRBV28 and TRBJ1-1, is DVKVTQSSRYLVKRTGEKVFLECVQDMDHENMFWYRQDPGLGLRLIYFSYDVKMKEKGDIPEGYSVSREKKERFSLILESASTNQTSMYLCASSPGDTEAFFGQGTRLTVV.

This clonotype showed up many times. The CDR3 sequence is CASKARNTGELFF. The DNA for the CDR3 is TGTGCCAGCAAGGCGCGGAACACCGGGGAGCTGTTTTTT. The chain couples TRBV7-2 to TRBJ2-2; D not resolved. Per the germline V gene, CDR1 is SGHTA and CDR2 is FQGNSA. V dropped 7 bases and J dropped 1 base, with 7 bases sitting between them. The CDR3 length is 13 residues.

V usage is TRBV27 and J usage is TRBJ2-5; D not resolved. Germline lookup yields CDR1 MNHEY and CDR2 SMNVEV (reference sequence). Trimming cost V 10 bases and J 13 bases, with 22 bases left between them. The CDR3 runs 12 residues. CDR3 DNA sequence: TGTGCCACCTATTTGGCCTGGCTCATATCGTACTTC. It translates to CATYLAWLISYF.

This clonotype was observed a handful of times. CDR3 amino acids: CASQGLAGATDTQYF. CDR3 nucleotide sequence: TGCGCCAGCCAAGGGCTAGCGGGAGCCACAGATACGCAGTATTTT. The rearrangement joins TRBV5-1 to TRBJ2-3; 10 nucleotides agree with TRBD2. The CDR3 length is 15 residues. In germline, CDR1 is SGHRS, CDR2 YFSETQ. After removal of 7 bases from V and 2 bases from J, the junction contained 7 bases not matched to a gene.

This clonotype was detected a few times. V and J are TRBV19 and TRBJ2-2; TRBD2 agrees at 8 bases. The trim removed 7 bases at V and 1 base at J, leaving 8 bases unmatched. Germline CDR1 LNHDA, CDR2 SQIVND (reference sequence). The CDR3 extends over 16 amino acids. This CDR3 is CASMTWAGGNTGELFF. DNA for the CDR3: TGTGCCAGTATGACATGGGCGGGAGGGAACACCGGGGAGCTGTTTTTT. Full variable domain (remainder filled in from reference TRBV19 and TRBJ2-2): DGGITQSPKYLFRKEGQNVTLSCEQNLNHDAMYWYRQDPGQGLRLIYYSQIVNDFQKGDIAEGYSVSREKKESFPLTVTSAQKNPTAFYLCASMTWAGGNTGELFFGEGSRLTVL.

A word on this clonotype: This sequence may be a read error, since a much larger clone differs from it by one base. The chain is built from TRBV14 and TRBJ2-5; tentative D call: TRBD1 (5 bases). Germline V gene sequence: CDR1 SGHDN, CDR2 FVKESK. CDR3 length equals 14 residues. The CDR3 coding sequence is TGTGCCGGCAGCCAAGTTCAGGGTTTAGGGACCCAGTACTTC. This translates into CAGSQVQGLGTQYF.

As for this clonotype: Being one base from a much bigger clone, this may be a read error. CDR3 sequence reads: CASSPLIGEDNEQFF. For the CDR3, the DNA is TGTGCCAGCTCACCACTAATAGGGGAGGACAATGAGCAGTTCTTC. The chain combines TRBV18 with TRBJ2-1; maybe TRBD2 (6 bases). Trimming stripped 1 base from V and 5 bases from J, with 12 bases between. The CDR3 extends over 15 amino acids. Germline V lookup: CDR1 KGHSH, CDR2 LQKENI.

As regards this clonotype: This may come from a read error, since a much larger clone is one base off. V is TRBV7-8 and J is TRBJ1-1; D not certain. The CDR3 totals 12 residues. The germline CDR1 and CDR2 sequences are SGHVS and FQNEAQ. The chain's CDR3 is CANSLIRVEAFF. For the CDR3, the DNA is TGTGCCAACAGCTTAATCCGGGTTGAAGCTTTCTTT.

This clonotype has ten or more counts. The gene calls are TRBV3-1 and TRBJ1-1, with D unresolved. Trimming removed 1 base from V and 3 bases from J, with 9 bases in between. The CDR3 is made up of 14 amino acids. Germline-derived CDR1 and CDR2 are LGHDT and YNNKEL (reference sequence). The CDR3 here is CASSQVGGHTEAFF. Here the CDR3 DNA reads TGTGCCAGCAGCCAAGTCGGAGGGCACACTGAAGCTTTCTTT.

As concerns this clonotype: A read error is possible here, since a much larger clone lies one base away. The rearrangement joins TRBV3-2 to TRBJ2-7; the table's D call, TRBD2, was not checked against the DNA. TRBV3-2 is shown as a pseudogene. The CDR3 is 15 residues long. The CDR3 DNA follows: TGTTCCAGCAGCCCGCGCCGGGGACTGGCCTACGAGCAGTACTTC. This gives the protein CSSSPRRGLAYEQYF.

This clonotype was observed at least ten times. The CDR3 loop reads CASSSSGTINEQFF. CDR3 sequence (DNA): TGCGCCAGCAGCTCTAGCGGGACGATCAATGAGCAGTTCTTC. The chain employs TRBV5-1 and TRBJ2-1; 9 nucleotides agree with TRBD2. This CDR3 contains 14 residues. Germline-derived CDR1 and CDR2 are SGHRS and YFSETQ. The trim removed 3 bases at V and 6 bases at J, leaving 4 bases unmatched.

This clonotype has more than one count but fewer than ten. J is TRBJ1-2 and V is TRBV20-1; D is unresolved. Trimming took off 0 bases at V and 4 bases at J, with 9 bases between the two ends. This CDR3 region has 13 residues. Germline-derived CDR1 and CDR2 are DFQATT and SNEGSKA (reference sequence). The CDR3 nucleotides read TGCAGTGCTAGAGAGGATCCCCCCTATGGCTACACCTTC. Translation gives CSAREDPPYGYTF.

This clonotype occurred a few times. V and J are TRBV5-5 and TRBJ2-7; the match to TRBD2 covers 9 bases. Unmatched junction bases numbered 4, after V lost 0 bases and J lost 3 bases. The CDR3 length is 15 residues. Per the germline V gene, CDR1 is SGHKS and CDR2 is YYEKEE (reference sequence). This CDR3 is CASSLASGTHYEQYF. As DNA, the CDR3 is TGTGCCAGCAGCTTGGCTAGCGGGACCCACTACGAGCAGTACTTC.

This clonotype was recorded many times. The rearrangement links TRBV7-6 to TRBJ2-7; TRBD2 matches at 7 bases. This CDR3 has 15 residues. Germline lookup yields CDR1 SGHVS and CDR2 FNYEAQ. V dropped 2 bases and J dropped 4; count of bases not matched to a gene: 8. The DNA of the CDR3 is TGTGCCAGCAGCTTAAACCGGGGCGGGAGTTACGAGCAGTACTTC. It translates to CASSLNRGGSYEQYF.

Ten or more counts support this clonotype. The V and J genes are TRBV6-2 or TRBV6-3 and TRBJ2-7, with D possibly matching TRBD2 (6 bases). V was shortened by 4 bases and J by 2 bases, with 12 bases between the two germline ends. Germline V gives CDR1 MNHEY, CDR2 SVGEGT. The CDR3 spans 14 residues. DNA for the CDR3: TGTGCCAGCAGTTCCTTCGAGCGGGCCTACGAGCAGTACTTC. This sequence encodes CASSSFERAYEQYF.

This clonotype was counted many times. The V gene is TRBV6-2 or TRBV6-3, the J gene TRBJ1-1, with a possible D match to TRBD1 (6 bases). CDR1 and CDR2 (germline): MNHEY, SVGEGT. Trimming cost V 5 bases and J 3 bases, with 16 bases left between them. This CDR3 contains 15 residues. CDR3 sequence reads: CASSGYGAGDTEAFF. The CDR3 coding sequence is TGTGCCAGCAGTGGTTACGGGGCAGGGGACACTGAAGCTTTCTTT.

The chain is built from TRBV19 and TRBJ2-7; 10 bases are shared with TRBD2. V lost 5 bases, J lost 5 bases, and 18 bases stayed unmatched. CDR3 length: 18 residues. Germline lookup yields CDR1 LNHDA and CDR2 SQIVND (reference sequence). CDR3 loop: CASSFGVDSGRIGNEQYF. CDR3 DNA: TGTGCCAGTAGTTTTGGGGTGGATAGCGGGAGGATCGGCAACGAGCAGTACTTC.

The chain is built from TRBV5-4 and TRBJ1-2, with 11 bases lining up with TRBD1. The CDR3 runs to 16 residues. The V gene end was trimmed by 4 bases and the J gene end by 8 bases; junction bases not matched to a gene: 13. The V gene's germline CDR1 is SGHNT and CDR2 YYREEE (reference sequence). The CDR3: CASSPPGTGGVMGYTF. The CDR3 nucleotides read TGTGCCAGCAGCCCTCCTGGGACAGGGGGTGTTATGGGCTACACCTTC.

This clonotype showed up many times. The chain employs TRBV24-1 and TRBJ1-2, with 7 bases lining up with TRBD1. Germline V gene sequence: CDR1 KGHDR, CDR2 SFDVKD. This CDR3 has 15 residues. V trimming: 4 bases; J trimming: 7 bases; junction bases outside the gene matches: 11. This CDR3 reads CATSENRQGSTGYTF. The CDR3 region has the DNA TGTGCCACCAGTGAGAATAGACAGGGTTCGACTGGCTACACCTTC.

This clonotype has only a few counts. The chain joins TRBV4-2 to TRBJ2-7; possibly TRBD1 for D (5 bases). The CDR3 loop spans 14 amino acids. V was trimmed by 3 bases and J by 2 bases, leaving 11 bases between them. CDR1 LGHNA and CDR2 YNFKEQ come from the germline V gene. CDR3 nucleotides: TGTGCCAGCAGCCAGGCCGCGACAGCCTACGAGCAGTACTTC. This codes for CASSQAATAYEQYF.

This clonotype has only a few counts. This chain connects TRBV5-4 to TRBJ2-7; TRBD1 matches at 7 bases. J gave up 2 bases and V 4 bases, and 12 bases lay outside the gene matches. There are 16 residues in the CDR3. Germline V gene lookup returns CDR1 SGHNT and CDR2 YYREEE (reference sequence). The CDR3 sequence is CASSPGPPGTAYEQYF. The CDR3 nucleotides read TGTGCCAGCAGCCCAGGACCGCCCGGGACAGCCTACGAGCAGTACTTC.

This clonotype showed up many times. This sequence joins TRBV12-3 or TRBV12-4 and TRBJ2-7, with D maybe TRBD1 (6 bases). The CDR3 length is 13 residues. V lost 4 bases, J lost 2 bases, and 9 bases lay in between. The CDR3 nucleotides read TGTGCCAGCAGTTCGACAGGTACCTACGAGCAGTACTTC. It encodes CASSSTGTYEQYF.

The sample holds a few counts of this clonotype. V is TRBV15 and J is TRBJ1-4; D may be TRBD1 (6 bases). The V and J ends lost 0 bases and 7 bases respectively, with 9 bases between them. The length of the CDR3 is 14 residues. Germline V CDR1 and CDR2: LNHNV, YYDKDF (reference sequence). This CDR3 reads CATSREQGGEKLFF. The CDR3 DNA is TGTGCCACCAGCAGAGAACAGGGAGGTGAAAAACTGTTTTTT.

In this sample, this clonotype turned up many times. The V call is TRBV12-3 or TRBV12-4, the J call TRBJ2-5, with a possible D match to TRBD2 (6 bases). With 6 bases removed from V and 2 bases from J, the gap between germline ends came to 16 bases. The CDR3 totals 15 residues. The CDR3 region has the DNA TGTGCCAGCAGCCGAAACCGGGGGAATCAAGAGACCCAGTACTTC. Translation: CASSRNRGNQETQYF.

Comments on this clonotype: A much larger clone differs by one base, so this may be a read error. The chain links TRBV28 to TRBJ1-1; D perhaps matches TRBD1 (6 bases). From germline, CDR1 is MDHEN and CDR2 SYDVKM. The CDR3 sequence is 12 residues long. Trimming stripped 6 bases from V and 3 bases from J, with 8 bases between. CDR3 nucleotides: TGTGCCAGCAGGGAGGGGGACACTGAAGCTTTCTTT. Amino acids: CASREGDTEAFF.